The 18 T cell receptor beta chains given below trace back to one sample, sequenced in a study of T cells after yellow fever vaccination. TCRdb recomputed calls from the 5' RACE reads with MiXCR, one row per CDR3 protein. The table records 11,000 to 15,000 distinct CDR3 sequences, 7.3% of them present only once. The sample consisted of PBMCs, either bulk or a sorted T-cell subset (CD4+, CD8+, memory, or dextramer-sorted; not recorded which), taken on the day of the yellow fever booster vaccination. All receptors derive from a man aged 18-30 years who received the YFV17D yellow fever vaccine.

This clonotype was detected many times. The gene calls are TRBV6-1 and TRBJ1-5, with 9 bases fitting TRBD1. V lost 10 bases to trimming and J lost 2 bases; unmatched junction nucleotides: 9. The CDR3 contains 15 residues. Germline CDR1 MNHNS, CDR2 SASEGT. CDR3 amino acids: CAIQTRDRGNQPQHF. In DNA form, the CDR3 reads TGTGCCATCCAAACCCGGGACAGGGGCAATCAGCCCCAGCATTTT.

This clonotype was seen ten or more times. The chain couples TRBV5-1 to TRBJ2-1, with 9 bases aligning to TRBD1. Germline CDR1 is SGHRS and CDR2 is YFSETQ. CDR3 length equals 15 residues. The trim removed 7 bases at V and 7 bases at J, leaving 12 bases unmatched. The CDR3 spells CASLTGTGIGNEQFF. DNA for the CDR3: TGCGCCAGCTTAACCGGGACAGGGATAGGGAATGAGCAGTTCTTC.

This clonotype was counted a few times. This chain connects TRBV6-1 to TRBJ1-1, with 7 bases aligning to TRBD1. The CDR3 extends over 17 amino acids. V shed 3 bases, J shed 1 base, and the junction held 11 bases outside the gene matches. Germline lookup yields CDR1 MNHNS and CDR2 SASEGT. CDR3 DNA sequence: TGTGCCAGCAGTGATGAATCTTGGGGACAGAGGAACACTGAAGCTTTCTTT. As protein: CASSDESWGQRNTEAFF.

This clonotype was seen ten or more times. The chain uses TRBV20-1 and TRBJ1-6; D gene ambiguous. Trimming removed 0 bases at V and 10 bases at J, with 10 bases between. The CDR3 covers 13 residues. Germline V gene data show CDR1 as DFQATT and CDR2 as SNEGSKA (reference sequence). This CDR3 reads CSARDQPGSPLHF. CDR3 DNA sequence: TGCAGTGCTAGAGACCAACCCGGATCACCCCTCCACTTT.

Within the sample, this clonotype is medium-sized (0.01 to 0.1%). J is TRBJ2-1 and V is TRBV12-3 or TRBV12-4; D is undetermined. The CDR3 is 14 amino acids. Trimming pared 2 bases from V and 0 bases from J, leaving 5 bases between. CDR3 in DNA: TGTGCCAGCAGTTTACTCAGCTCCTACAATGAGCAGTTCTTC. The encoded protein is CASSLLSSYNEQFF.

The chain carries TRBV6-5 and TRBJ1-1; unclear D gene. Germline CDR1 and CDR2: MNHEY and SVGAGI. Trimming pared 6 bases from V and 6 bases from J, leaving 17 bases between. This CDR3 has 14 residues. DNA of the CDR3: TGTGCCAGCAGATTACGTCGGATTGCCGCTGAAGCTTTCTTT. It yields the protein CASRLRRIAAEAFF.

This clonotype was detected ten times or more. V gene TRBV5-6 combines with J gene TRBJ2-5; D is perhaps TRBD2 (5 bases). V was trimmed by 0 bases and J by 5 bases, leaving 11 bases between them. The CDR3 contains 14 residues. CDR1 and CDR2 (germline): SGHDT, YYEEEE. CDR3 DNA: TGTGCCAGCAGCTTGGTTCGGGGAACGGAGACCCAGTACTTC. The encoded protein is CASSLVRGTETQYF.

Many counts were recorded for this clonotype. V is TRBV12-3 or TRBV12-4 and J is TRBJ1-1, with a possible D match to TRBD1 (5 bases). Trimming stripped 3 bases from V and 11 bases from J, with 13 bases between. This CDR3 is 12 amino acids long. CDR3 DNA sequence: TGTGCCAGCAGTTTTTTGGGGCGCGAGGCTTTCTTT. This gives the protein CASSFLGREAFF.

This clonotype appeared many times. The chain has TRBV20-1 and TRBJ2-2; 8 bases align to TRBD1. V was pared by 5 bases and J by 2 bases, with 10 bases of the junction left unmatched. Germline CDR1 reads DFQATT; CDR2 reads SNEGSKA (reference sequence). The CDR3 covers 16 residues. Here the CDR3 reads CSAHPRTGPNTGELFF. The CDR3 DNA reads TGCAGTGCTCATCCCCGGACAGGGCCCAACACCGGGGAGCTGTTTTTT.

This clonotype is categorized as medium-sized (0.01 to 0.1%). The CDR3 DNA sequence: TGTGCCAGCAGGGGACTAGCGGGGAGGGCAATGACCCAGTACTTC. Translating it yields CASRGLAGRAMTQYF. The chain combines TRBV6-6 with TRBJ2-5; TRBD2 matches 13 bases. Germline V gene sequence: CDR1 MNHNY, CDR2 SVGAGI (reference sequence). The CDR3 length is 15 residues. V lost 6 bases and J lost 7; bases outside the gene matches: 8.

This clonotype was detected ten times or more. The J gene is TRBJ2-1, the V gene TRBV7-2, with 7 positions matching TRBD2. Germline CDR1 SGHTA, CDR2 FQGNSA. The CDR3 loop spans 16 amino acids. The ends lost 6 bases at V and 8 bases at J; junction bases unmatched: 16. The CDR3 sequence: CASRGGWTGTSDEQFF. Here the CDR3 DNA reads TGTGCCAGCAGGGGGGGGTGGACGGGAACCTCAGATGAGCAGTTCTTC.

This clonotype was seen ten or more times. The chain links TRBV4-3 to TRBJ2-7; a weak D match, TRBD1 (6 bases). This CDR3 contains 18 residues. Germline V lookup: CDR1 LGHNA, CDR2 YSLEER. Trimming cost V 0 bases and J 1 base, with 19 bases left between them. CDR3 in amino acids: CASSQDQDSRKMSYEQYV. The CDR3 DNA follows: TGCGCCAGCAGCCAAGACCAGGACAGTCGAAAAATGTCCTACGAGCAGTACGTC.

This clonotype was seen repeatedly, ten times or more. The rearrangement links TRBV6-6 to TRBJ1-6; D gene uncertain. Deletions cut 1 base from V and 8 bases from J, with 12 bases between. CDR1 is MNHNY and CDR2 is SVGAGI in the germline V gene (reference sequence). The CDR3 has 15 amino acids. CDR3 DNA sequence: TGTGCCAGCAGTTACTTATCGGGAAGGGATTCACCCCTCCACTTT. This sequence encodes CASSYLSGRDSPLHF.

Ten or more counts support this clonotype. The chain carries TRBV4-3 and TRBJ1-1; possible D gene TRBD1, 6 bases. CDR1 is LGHNA and CDR2 is YSLEER in the germline V gene. This CDR3 region has 15 residues. The germline V and J ends were trimmed by 2 bases and 5 bases, with 15 bases remaining between them. CDR3 in amino acids: CASSQISQGRTEAFF. The CDR3 DNA reads TGCGCCAGCAGCCAAATTTCGCAGGGGAGGACTGAAGCTTTCTTT.

The CDR3 DNA sequence: TGCGCCAGCAGCCGACAGGGGTTAGCAGGGGTGGGCAATCAGCCCCAGCATTTT. It encodes CASSRQGLAGVGNQPQHF. This chain links TRBV4-1 with TRBJ1-5; 8 bases are a match to TRBD1. The CDR3 has 18 amino acids. J was trimmed by 2 bases and V by 4 bases; bases with no gene match: 13. Germline V gene lookup returns CDR1 MGHRA and CDR2 YSYEKL.

This clonotype was observed at least ten times. The chain has TRBV5-4 and TRBJ2-2; tentative D call: TRBD1 (6 bases). The V gene lost 1 base and the J gene lost 5 bases, with 9 bases spanning the gap. CDR1 and CDR2 (germline): SGHNT, YYREEE (reference sequence). The CDR3 length is 14 residues. The CDR3 sequence is CASSLTGQTGELFF. DNA of the CDR3: TGTGCCAGCAGCTTGACAGGGCAAACCGGGGAGCTGTTTTTT.

This clonotype was seen repeatedly, ten times or more. Written as DNA, the CDR3 is TGTGCCAGCAGCCAACCTCCGCGGGGGCGGGAAACCTACGAGCAGTACGTC. As protein: CASSQPPRGRETYEQYV. The V and J genes are TRBV14 and TRBJ2-7; possible D gene TRBD2, 7 bases. Germline V gene lookup returns CDR1 SGHDN and CDR2 FVKESK. Trimming took 2 bases from V and 2 from J, leaving 19 bases between them. This CDR3 is 17 amino acids long.

This clonotype was detected many times. The gene calls are TRBV24-1 and TRBJ1-6; D not certain. Trimming pared 3 bases from V and 9 bases from J, leaving 11 bases between. Germline CDR1 is KGHDR and CDR2 is SFDVKD. CDR3 length: 14 residues. The CDR3 nucleotides are TGTGCCACCAGTGATCCGGGTGTAGGTTCACCCCTCCACTTT. Translating gives CATSDPGVGSPLHF.